Listed here are 10 T cell receptor beta chains from one sample, sequenced in a study of glioma-infiltrating T cells after dendritic cell vaccination. Repertoires were generated with immunoSEQ multiplex PCR, while TCRdb's copy carries only in-frame clones and drops some. The repertoire has over 70,000 clones, more than 65% of them found once; the top ten carry roughly 2%. Sequenced material: blood, taken before dendritic cell vaccination. The receptors come from a human donor with glioblastoma.

The rearrangement joins TRBV29-1 to TRBJ2-3; 10 bases are a match to TRBD2. Germline V CDR1 and CDR2: SQVTM, ANQGSEA. With 4 bases clipped from V and 5 bases from J, the junction kept 9 bases outside the gene matches. The CDR3 runs 15 residues. As DNA, the CDR3 is TGCAGCGTTGTCTCAACTAGCGGGGTGGGAGATACGCAGTATTTT. It is translated as CSVVSTSGVGDTQYF.

V gene TRBV7-7 combines with J gene TRBJ1-1, with D perhaps matching TRBD1 (5 bases). The CDR3 covers 14 residues. Germline CDR1 and CDR2: SSHAT and FNYEAQ (reference sequence). V shed 5 bases and J shed 3 bases, with 13 bases lying between them. The CDR3: CASSPGGGHTEAFF. DNA for the CDR3: TGTGCCAGCAGCCCCGGGGGTGGGCACACTGAAGCTTTCTTT.

The rearrangement joins TRBV5-1 to TRBJ1-1; D gene ambiguous. The V gene lost 7 bases and the J gene lost 7 bases, with 17 bases spanning the gap. Germline CDR1 and CDR2: SGHRS and YFSETQ. The CDR3 is made up of 13 amino acids. The CDR3 DNA follows: TGCGCCAGCGCCGGGGTCCGAGGGAGTGAAGCTTTCTTT. Its protein product is CASAGVRGSEAFF.

V usage is TRBV5-1 and J usage is TRBJ2-7; D uncertain. The V gene's germline CDR1 is SGHRS and CDR2 YFSETQ. The CDR3 totals 13 residues. Trimming left V 2 bases short and J 2 bases short, with 8 bases between. The CDR3 sequence is CASSFGVAYEQYF. The CDR3 DNA is TGCGCCAGCAGCTTCGGAGTGGCCTACGAGCAGTACTTC.

The DNA of the CDR3 is TGCAGCGCTTCAGACTACTACGAGCAGTACTTC. Translated: CSASDYYEQYF. The V gene is TRBV29-1, the J gene TRBJ2-7; TRBD2 is a possible D gene (5 bases). CDR3 length: 11 amino acids. Germline CDR1 is SQVTM and CDR2 is ANQGSEA. Trimming took 7 bases from V and 3 from J, leaving 10 bases between them.

The chain is built from TRBV29-1 and TRBJ2-7; TRBD1 agrees at 7 bases. V trimming: 1 base; J trimming: 6 bases; junction bases outside the gene matches: 12. CDR1 SQVTM and CDR2 ANQGSEA come from the germline V gene. The CDR3 loop spans 15 amino acids. The DNA for the CDR3 is TGCAGCGTTGAAGTCGGACAGGCAACCCGTGGCGAGCAGTACTTC. It translates to CSVEVGQATRGEQYF.

The CDR3 loop is CATRDSTYEQYV. The CDR3 nucleotides read TGTGCCACCCGGGACAGTACCTACGAGCAGTACGTC. V gene TRBV10-3 combines with J gene TRBJ2-7; 7 nucleotides line up with TRBD1. Per germline, CDR1 ENHRY and CDR2 SYGVKD. The length of the CDR3 is 12 residues. The V and J ends lost 10 bases and 2 bases, in that order; junction bases with no gene match: 5.

The chain couples TRBV6-1 to TRBJ2-7, with 12 nucleotides matching TRBD1. The CDR3 spans 14 residues. The V segment lost 10 bases and the J segment 7 bases; nucleotides outside the gene matches: 11. Germline V gene lookup returns CDR1 MNHNS and CDR2 SASEGT. The CDR3 DNA reads TGTGCCACCTATCCGGGACAGGGGGCGTGGGAGCAGTACGTC. Translated, it gives CATYPGQGAWEQYV.

This clone was seen only once. The chain combines TRBV21-1 with TRBJ2-7; TRBD1 is taken as the D call from the table, unchecked against the DNA. TRBV21-1 represents a pseudogene. The CDR3 consists of 18 residues. CDR3 protein: CASSYRGIDGLYYYEQYV. The CDR3 DNA sequence: TGTGCCAGCAGTTACAGGGGCATCGATGGGCTCTACTACTACGAGCAGTACGTC.

The V call is TRBV19, the J call TRBJ2-6; TRBD1 is a possible D gene (6 bases). Looked up from germline, CDR1 is LNHDA and CDR2 is SQIVND (reference sequence). The CDR3 covers 17 residues. The CDR3 DNA reads TGTGGGTGCGGCGGACAGCCGGCTAGCTCTGGGGCCAACGTCCTGACTTTC. Encoded protein: CGCGGQPASSGANVLTF.